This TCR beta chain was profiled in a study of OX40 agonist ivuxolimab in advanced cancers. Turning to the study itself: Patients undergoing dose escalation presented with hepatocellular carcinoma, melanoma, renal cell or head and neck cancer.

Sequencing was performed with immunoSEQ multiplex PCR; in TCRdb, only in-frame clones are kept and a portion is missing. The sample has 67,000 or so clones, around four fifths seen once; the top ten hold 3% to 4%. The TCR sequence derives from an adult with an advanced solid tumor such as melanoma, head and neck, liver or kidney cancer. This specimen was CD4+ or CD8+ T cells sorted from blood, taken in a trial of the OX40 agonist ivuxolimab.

For the CDR3, the DNA is TGTGCCAGCACCGAGGGGGGGCTGTTTTTT. Translated, it gives CASTEGGLFF. The chain joins TRBV6-4 to TRBJ1-4, with a possible D match to TRBD1 (6 bases). CDR3 length equals 10 residues. Germline CDR1 and CDR2: MRHNA and SNTAGT. Trimming took off 7 bases at V and 14 bases at J, with 11 bases between the two ends.